This T cell receptor (beta chain) was captured by sequencing in a study of identifying expanded T cells in peripheral blood. Study observations and caveats: Approximately two-week clone count variance significantly increased as total template count grew.

Comments on this clone: Its cognate antigen is unknown.

Sequenced by immunoSEQ multiplex PCR; TCRdb stores in-frame clones only, minus some. The sample lists just over 90,000 clones, 88% occurring once. Germline lookup yields CDR1 SNHLY and CDR2 FYNNEI. V was shortened by 3 bases and J by 0 bases, with 8 bases between the two germline ends. The CDR3 spans 14 residues. The sequence was collected from a person aged 18-69 years in good health. Sample: blood. V gene TRBV2 combines with J gene TRBJ1-2; D call uncertain. The CDR3 sequence: CASSETVANYGYTF. For the CDR3, the DNA is TGTGCCAGCAGTGAGACGGTAGCTAACTATGGCTACACCTTC.